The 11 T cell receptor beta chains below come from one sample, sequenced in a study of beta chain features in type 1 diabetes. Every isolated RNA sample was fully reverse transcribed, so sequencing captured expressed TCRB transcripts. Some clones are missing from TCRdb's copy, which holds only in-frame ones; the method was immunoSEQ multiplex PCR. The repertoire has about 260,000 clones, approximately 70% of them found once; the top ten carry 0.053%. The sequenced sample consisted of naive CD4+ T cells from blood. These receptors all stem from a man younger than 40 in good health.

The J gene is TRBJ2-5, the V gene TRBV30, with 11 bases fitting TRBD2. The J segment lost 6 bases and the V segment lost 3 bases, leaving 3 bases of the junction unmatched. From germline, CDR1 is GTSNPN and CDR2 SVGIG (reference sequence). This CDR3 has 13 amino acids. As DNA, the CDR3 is TGTGCCTGGAGGCTAGCGGGAGGTCAGACCCAGTACTTC. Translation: CAWRLAGGQTQYF.

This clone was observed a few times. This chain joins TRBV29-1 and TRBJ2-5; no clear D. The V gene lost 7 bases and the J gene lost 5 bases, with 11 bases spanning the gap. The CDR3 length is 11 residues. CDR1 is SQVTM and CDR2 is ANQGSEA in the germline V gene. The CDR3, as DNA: TGCAGCGGGTCCACTTGGGAGACCCAGTACTTC. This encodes CSGSTWETQYF.

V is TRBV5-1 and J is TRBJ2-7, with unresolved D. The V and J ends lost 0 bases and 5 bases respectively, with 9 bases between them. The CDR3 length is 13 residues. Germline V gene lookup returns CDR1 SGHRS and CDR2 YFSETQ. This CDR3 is CASSLDGRHEQYF. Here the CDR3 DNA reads TGCGCCAGCAGCTTGGACGGTAGACACGAGCAGTACTTC.

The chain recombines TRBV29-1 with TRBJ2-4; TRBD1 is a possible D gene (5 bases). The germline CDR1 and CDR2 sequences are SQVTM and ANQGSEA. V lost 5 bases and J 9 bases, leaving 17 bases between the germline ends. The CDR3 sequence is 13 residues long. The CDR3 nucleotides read TGCAGCGTTAGGACAAAGGCCATGGGCATTCAGTACTTC. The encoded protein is CSVRTKAMGIQYF.

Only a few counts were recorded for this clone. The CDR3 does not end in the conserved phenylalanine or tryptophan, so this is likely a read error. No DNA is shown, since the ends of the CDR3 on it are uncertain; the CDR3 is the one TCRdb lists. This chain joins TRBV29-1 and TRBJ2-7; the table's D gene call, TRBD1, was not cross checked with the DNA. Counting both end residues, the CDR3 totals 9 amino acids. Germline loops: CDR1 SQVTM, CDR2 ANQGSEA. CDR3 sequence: CSSPGTGSL.

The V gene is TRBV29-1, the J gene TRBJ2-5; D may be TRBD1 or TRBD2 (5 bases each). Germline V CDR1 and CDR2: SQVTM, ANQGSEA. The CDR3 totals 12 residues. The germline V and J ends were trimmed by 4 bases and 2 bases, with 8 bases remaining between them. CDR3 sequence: CSVAEGQETQYF. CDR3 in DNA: TGCAGCGTTGCCGAGGGGCAAGAGACCCAGTACTTC.

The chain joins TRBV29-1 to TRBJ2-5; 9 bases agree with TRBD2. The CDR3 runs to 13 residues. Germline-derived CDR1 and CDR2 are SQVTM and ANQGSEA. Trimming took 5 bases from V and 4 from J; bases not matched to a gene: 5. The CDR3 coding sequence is TGCAGCGTTAGCGGGAGGATTCTAGAGACCCAGTACTTC. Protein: CSVSGRILETQYF.

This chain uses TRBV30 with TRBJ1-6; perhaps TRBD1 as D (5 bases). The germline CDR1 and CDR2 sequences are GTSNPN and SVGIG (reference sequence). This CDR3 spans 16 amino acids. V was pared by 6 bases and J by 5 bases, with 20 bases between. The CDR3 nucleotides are TGTGCCTGTCGAGGTGGGGGGGTGCGGAATAATTCACCCCTCCACTTT. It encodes CACRGGGVRNNSPLHF. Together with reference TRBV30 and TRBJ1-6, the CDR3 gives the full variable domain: SQTIHQWPATLVQPVGSPLSLECTVEGTSNPNLYWYRQAAGRGLQLLFYSVGIGQISSEVPQNLSASRPQDRQFILSSKKLLLSDSGFYLCACRGGGVRNNSPLHFGNGTRLTVT.

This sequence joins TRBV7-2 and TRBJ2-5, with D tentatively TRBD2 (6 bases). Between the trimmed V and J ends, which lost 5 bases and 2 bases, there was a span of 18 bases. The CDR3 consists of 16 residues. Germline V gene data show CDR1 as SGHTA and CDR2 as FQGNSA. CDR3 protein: CASSRVGGFPQETQYF. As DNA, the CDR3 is TGTGCCAGCAGCCGAGTGGGGGGATTCCCGCAAGAGACCCAGTACTTC. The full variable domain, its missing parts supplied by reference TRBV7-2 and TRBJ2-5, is GAGVSQSPSNKVTEKGKDVELRCDPISGHTALYWYRQSLGQGLEFLIYFQGNSAPDKSGLPSDRFSAERTGGSVSTLTIQRTQQEDSAVYLCASSRVGGFPQETQYFGPGTRLLVL.

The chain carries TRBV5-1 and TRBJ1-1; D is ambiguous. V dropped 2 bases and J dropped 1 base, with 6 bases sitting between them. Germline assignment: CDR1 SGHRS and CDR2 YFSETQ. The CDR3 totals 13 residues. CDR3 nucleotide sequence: TGCGCCAGCAGCTTCCGGACGAACACTGAAGCTTTCTTT. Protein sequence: CASSFRTNTEAFF.

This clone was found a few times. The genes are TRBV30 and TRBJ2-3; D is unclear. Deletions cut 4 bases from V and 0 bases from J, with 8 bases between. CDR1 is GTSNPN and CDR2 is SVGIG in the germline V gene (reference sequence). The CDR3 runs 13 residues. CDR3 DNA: TGTGCCTGGACCCTCGACAGCACAGATACGCAGTATTTT. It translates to CAWTLDSTDTQYF.